The 9 T cell receptor beta chains in this list originate from one sample, sequenced in a study of blood T cells in healthy people across ages (dated by TCRdb to 2014 to 2015). The library was made by 5' RACE. The instrument was an Illumina HiSeq 2500. A second roughly 7 to 11 cycle PCR used a sample-barcoded 5' primer and a J-beta primer mix. TCRdb reanalyzed the raw reads on its own, using fastp at Q25 for trimming and MiXCR for clone calling, and kept in-frame beta chains. When rows share a CDR3 protein, they turn into one entry using the most common DNA and genes. This sample has 780,000 or so distinct CDR3 sequences in its table, and roughly 25% of those were observed once. Approximately 4% of the sample is in the top ten clones. These data were also reused for a study on T cells of mothers and their children.

Sequenced input: blood. These receptors were collected from a boy younger than 18 in good health.

Concerning this clonotype itself: The junction departs from germline at one end; a sequencing error may be responsible. This rearrangement joins TRBV5-1 to TRBJ1-3, with TRBD1 matching 9 bases. This CDR3 contains 15 residues. Germline lookup yields CDR1 SGHRS and CDR2 YFSETQ. CDR3 loop: CASSRGDREVNAIYF. CDR3 nucleotides: TGCGCCAGCAGCAGGGGGGACAGGGAAGTAAACGCCATATATTTT.

The chain carries TRBV6-2 or TRBV6-3 and TRBJ2-1; weak D call: TRBD2 (5 bases). CDR3 size: 14 residues. Trimming removed 0 bases from V and 6 bases from J, with 9 bases in between. Germline lookup yields CDR1 MNHEY and CDR2 SVGEGT. CDR3: CASSYSRGINEQFF. CDR3 nucleotides: TGTGCCAGCAGTTACTCGAGAGGGATCAATGAGCAGTTCTTC.

This clonotype was counted a few times. The chain combines TRBV28 with TRBJ1-1, with TRBD1 matching over 8 bases. This CDR3 has 15 residues. The germline CDR1 and CDR2 sequences are MDHEN and SYDVKM. V dropped 3 bases and J dropped 10; count of bases not matched to a gene: 13. CDR3 residues: CASSFLVGQVRPAFF. As DNA, the CDR3 is TGTGCCAGCAGTTTTTTGGTGGGACAGGTCCGTCCAGCTTTCTTT.

V gene TRBV4-3 combines with J gene TRBJ1-1; D is uncertain. Germline values: CDR1 LGHNA, CDR2 YSLEER. The ends were cut back, 0 bases at V and 7 bases at J, with 12 bases in the middle. The CDR3 consists of 14 residues. DNA for the CDR3: TGCGCCAGCAGCCAAGATCTTACCTTAAATGAAGCTTTCTTT. Translated, it gives CASSQDLTLNEAFF.

The rearrangement uses TRBV3-1 and TRBJ1-3; 9 nucleotides match TRBD1. The CDR3 covers 17 residues. Per germline, CDR1 LGHDT and CDR2 YNNKEL (reference sequence). The V and J ends lost 1 base and 2 bases, in that order; junction bases with no gene match: 6. As DNA, the CDR3 is TGTGCCAGCAGCCAAGGGTCCGGGACAGGGCCTGGAAACACCATATATTTT. As protein: CASSQGSGTGPGNTIYF.

This clonotype turned up a few times. The chain carries TRBV7-2 and TRBJ2-5; TRBD1 might be the D (5 bases). Trimming cost V 5 bases and J 5 bases, with 15 bases left between them. Germline values: CDR1 SGHTA, CDR2 FQGNSA. The CDR3 loop spans 14 amino acids. CDR3 nucleotides: TGTGCCAGCAGCCCCCGACAGATTGCCGAGACCCAGTACTTC. This sequence encodes CASSPRQIAETQYF.

The chain uses TRBV28 and TRBJ1-2; 8 bases match TRBD1. The CDR3 has 15 residues. The germline V gene encodes CDR1 MDHEN and CDR2 SYDVKM. Trimming removed 10 bases from V and 1 base from J; junction bases left unmatched: 11. CDR3: CATNTGTGVNYGYTF. The CDR3 DNA is TGTGCCACCAATACCGGGACAGGAGTTAACTATGGCTACACCTTC.

This clonotype was detected a few times. V and J are TRBV9 and TRBJ2-7, with D possibly being TRBD2 (5 bases). V dropped 4 bases and J dropped 4 bases, with 18 bases sitting between them. CDR1 is SGDLS, CDR2 YYNGEE, per germline. The CDR3 is made up of 15 amino acids. The CDR3 sequence is CASSPHPGNSYEQYF. The DNA for the CDR3 is TGTGCCAGCAGCCCCCACCCGGGGAACTCGTACGAGCAGTACTTC. Drawing the rest from reference TRBV9 and TRBJ2-7, the complete variable domain is DSGVTQTPKHLITATGQRVTLRCSPRSGDLSVYWYQQSLDQGLQFLIQYYNGEERAKGNILERFSAQQFPDLHSELNLSSLELGDSALYFCASSPHPGNSYEQYFGPGTRLTVT.

The J gene is TRBJ2-1, the V gene TRBV29-1; D is unresolved. Germline V gene data show CDR1 as SQVTM and CDR2 as ANQGSEA. V lost 4 bases and J 4 bases, leaving 11 bases between the germline ends. This CDR3 comprises 13 residues. Written as DNA, the CDR3 is TGCAGCGTTGCCCCATCTAGTTACAATGAGCAGTTCTTC. This encodes CSVAPSSYNEQFF.